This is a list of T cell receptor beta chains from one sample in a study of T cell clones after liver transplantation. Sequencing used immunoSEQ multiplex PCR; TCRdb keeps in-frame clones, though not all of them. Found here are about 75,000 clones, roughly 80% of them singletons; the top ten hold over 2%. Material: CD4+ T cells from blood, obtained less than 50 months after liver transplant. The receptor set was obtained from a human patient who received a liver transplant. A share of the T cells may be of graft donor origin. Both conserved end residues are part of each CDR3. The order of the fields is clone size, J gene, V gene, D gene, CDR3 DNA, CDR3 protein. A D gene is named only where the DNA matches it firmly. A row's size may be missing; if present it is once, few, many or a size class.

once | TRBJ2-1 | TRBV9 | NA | TGTGCCAGCAGCGTAGCTAATATACCCTACAATGAGCAGTTCTTC | CASSVANIPYNEQFF
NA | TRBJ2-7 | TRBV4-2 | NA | TGTGCCAGCAGCCAAGGGGGGGACTACGAGCAGTACTTC | CASSQGGDYEQYF
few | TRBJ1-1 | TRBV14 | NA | TGTGCCAGCAGCTGGTACACTGAAGCTTTCTTT | CASSWYTEAFF
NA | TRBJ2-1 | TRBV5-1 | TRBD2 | TGCGCCAGCAGCTCCATAGCGGGGGTGGATAATGAGCAGTTCTTC | CASSSIAGVDNEQFF
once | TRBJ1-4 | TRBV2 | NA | TGTGCCAGCAGTGATGGAGCAGGGGCAACTAATGAAAAACTGTTTTTT | CASSDGAGATNEKLFF
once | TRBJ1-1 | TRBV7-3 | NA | TGTGCCAGCAGCTTTTCGGGGAACACTGAAGCTTTCTTT | CASSFSGNTEAFF
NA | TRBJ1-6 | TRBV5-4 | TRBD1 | TGTGCCAGCAGCACGCCGGGACAGGGGTCACCCCTCCACTTT | CASSTPGQGSPLHF
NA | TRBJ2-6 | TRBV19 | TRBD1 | TGTGCCAGTAGTTTCCCCGGGACAGGGTACTCTGGGGCCAACGTCCTGACTTTC | CASSFPGTGYSGANVLTF
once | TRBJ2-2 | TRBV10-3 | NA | TGTGCCATCAGTGACAGGAGACCGCGACCATCGGACCCTTATTTCGGGGAGCTGTTTTTT | CAISDRRPRPSDPYFGELFF
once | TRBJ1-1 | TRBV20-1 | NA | TGCAGTGCTAGAAGGGAAACTGAAGCTTTCTTT | CSARRETEAFF
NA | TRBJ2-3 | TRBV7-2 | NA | TGTGCCAGCAGCTTAGCGGGGCAGGGCACAGATACGCAGTATTTT | CASSLAGQGTDTQYF
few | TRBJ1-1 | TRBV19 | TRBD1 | TGTGCCAGTAGTGTCCGGGACAGGGGGTACACTGAAGCTTTCTTT | CASSVRDRGYTEAFF